The entry below gives a single TCR beta chain sequence along with its context. This clonotype has more than one count but fewer than ten. Its specific antigen is unknown. Qualities for individual bases were not recorded, and no much larger clone is one base off. Systemically healthy Caucasian individuals from Russia, 35 to 40 in total and aged about 6 to 100 years, were included as donors. Ten milliliters of peripheral blood were drawn from each donor into EDTA-treated Vacutainer tubes. Ficoll-Paque density-gradient centrifugation was used to isolate PBMCs, with at least 6.5 million per sample. Total RNA, at least 6 micrograms per sample, was extracted from PBMCs with Trizol reagent. For every donor, flow cytometry on a PBMC aliquot measured the percentage of naive CD45RAhigh/CD27high T cells. These data originate in a study of blood T cells in healthy people across ages (dated by TCRdb to between 2015 and 2017). Concerning the study at large: In model experiments, template switching captured roughly one uniquely barcoded TCR beta cDNA molecule for every two T cells. The donors were divided into four age groups: young (average roughly 17 years), middle-aged (about 41), aged (about 60) and long-lived (82). The study measured age-related changes in TCR beta repertoire diversity using deep sequencing normalized with unique cDNA molecular identifiers. Two additional independent replicas of 1 million unique cDNA reads from the same blood draw were analyzed for two donors (one aged 18 to 30 and one aged 80 or older). To avoid experimental bias, donors of different ages were distributed randomly across sequencing lanes.

Including cysteine and phenylalanine, the CDR3 has 15 amino acids. Of all the DNA, just the CDR3 is kept, 45 bases in frame from base 1. Trimming removed 0 bases from V and 7 bases from J, leaving 15 bases between the germline ends. Reading the germline V gene gives CDR1 SGHTA and CDR2 FQGNSA. What the work shows at the level of the full study, not this receptor alone: Bulk unsorted PBMC profiling prevented conclusive comparison of naive and antigen-experienced compartments. As age increased, observed TCR beta diversity per million T cells dropped in a roughly linear way, and a significant reduction was already evident by age 40. Compared with the aged group, the long-lived group had more naive CD4+ T cells, fewer expanded clones and increased TCR diversity, a pattern suggesting age selection. Estimates of total diversity based on one million sequenced T cells were regarded as lower bounds and as underestimates. Donor CMV infection status was unknown, potentially confounding age-related changes in expanded clonotypes. There was a strong correlation between observed TCR beta diversity and the percentage of naive T cells measured by flow cytometry.

The library came from 5' RACE. Sequencing was carried out with an Illumina HiSeq 2500. A second PCR of about 6 to 11 cycles was performed with a sample-barcoded 5' primer and a J-beta primer mix. A template-switch 5' adaptor carrying 12 random nucleotides introduced a unique molecular identifier onto each TCR beta cDNA molecule. Each sample yielded at least 2.5 million CDR3-containing paired-end reads. The Mint cDNA synthesis kit, primed by a TRBC-specific oligonucleotide, was used to synthesize first-strand cDNA from all RNA. All cDNA was treated with uracil-DNA glycosylase and then went through a first 18-cycle PCR with the universal primers M1SS and BC2_uni_R. Per the authors' processing: Normalization of each sample was performed by random selection of 1 million high-quality reads, each carrying a distinct molecular identifier. Reads sharing molecular identifiers were discarded rather than binned into consensus sequences. MiTCR, set to a Q25 quality threshold and the strictest error-elimination algorithm, was used for CDR3 identification, clonotype clustering and error correction. Lower-bound total TCR beta diversity was estimated with a nonparametric unseen species model using Euler transformation. TCRdb trimmed public reads at Q25 via fastp, called clones via MiXCR and kept in-frame beta chains. CDR3 protein sequences are deduplicated, and each keeps its most common genes and DNA. What appears here as the V and J calls and clone size reflects TCRdb's work, not the paper's. The sample yields around 1,500,000 distinct CDR3 sequences; roughly 27% were counted once. The top ten hold approximately 7.7% of the sample.

The chain employs TRBV7-2 and TRBJ1-2; TRBD1 is a weak D gene call, 5 bases matching. The receptor comes from a woman aged 25 to 39 in good health. The sequencing input was blood. The sequenced DNA: TGTGCCAGCAGCTTAGCCACTCCAGGGAGGGCTGGCTACACCTTC. This is translated as CASSLATPGRAGYTF.